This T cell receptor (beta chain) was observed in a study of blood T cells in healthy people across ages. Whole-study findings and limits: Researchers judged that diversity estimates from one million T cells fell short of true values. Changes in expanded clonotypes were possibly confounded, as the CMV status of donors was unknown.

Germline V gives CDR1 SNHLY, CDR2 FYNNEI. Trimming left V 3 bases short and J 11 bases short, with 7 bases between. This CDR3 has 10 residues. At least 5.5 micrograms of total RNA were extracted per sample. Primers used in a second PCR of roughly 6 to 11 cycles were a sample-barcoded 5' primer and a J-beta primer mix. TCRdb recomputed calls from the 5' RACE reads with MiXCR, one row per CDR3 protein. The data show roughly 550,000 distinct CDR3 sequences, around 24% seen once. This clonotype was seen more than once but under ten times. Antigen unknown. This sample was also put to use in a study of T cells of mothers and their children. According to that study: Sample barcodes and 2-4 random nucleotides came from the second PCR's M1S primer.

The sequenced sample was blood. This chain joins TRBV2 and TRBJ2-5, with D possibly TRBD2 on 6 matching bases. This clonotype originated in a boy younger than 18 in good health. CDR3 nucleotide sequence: TGTGCCAGCAGTGAGGGAGGTCAGTACTTC. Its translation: CASSEGGQYF.